This T cell receptor beta chain was observed in a study of blood T cells in healthy people across ages. Notes on the study in general: Donor CMV infection status was unknown, possibly confounding age-related changes in expanded clonotypes. Per million T cells, TCR beta diversity dropped roughly linearly as age increased. TCR beta diversity correlated strongly with naive T cell percentage.

Collection of 9 to 10 milliliters of peripheral blood was performed for each donor. This CDR3 contains 13 residues. Germline lookup yields CDR1 SNHLY and CDR2 FYNNEI. Next came a second PCR, run for about 7 to 11 cycles, which used a sample-barcoded 5' primer along with a J-beta primer mix. TCRdb itself ran the 5' RACE reads through MiXCR, one entry per CDR3 protein. The data hold hundreds of thousands of distinct CDR3 sequences, with 53% observed a single time. A single count supports this clonotype. Its antigen remains unidentified. The TCR was taken from a man aged 80 or over in good health. The genes are TRBV2 and TRBJ2-1, with D perhaps TRBD2 (5 bases). The end of the DNA is better explained by TRBJ2-7, so the J call may be wrong. Sequencing input: blood. CDR3 sequence (DNA): TGTGCCAGCAGCTCCGGGATGAGGAACGAGCAGTACTTC. This gives the protein CASSSGMRNEQYF.